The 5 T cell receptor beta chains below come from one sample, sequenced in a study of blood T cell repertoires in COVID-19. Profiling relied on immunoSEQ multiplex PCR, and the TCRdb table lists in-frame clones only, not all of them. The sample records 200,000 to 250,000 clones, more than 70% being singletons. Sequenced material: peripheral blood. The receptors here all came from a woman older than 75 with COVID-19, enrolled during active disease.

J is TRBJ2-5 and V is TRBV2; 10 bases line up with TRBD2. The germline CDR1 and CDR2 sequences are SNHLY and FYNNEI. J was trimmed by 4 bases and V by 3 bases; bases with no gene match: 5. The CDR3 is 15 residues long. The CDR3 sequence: CASSENSGGLETQYF. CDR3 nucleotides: TGTGCCAGCAGTGAGAATAGCGGGGGGTTAGAGACCCAGTACTTC.

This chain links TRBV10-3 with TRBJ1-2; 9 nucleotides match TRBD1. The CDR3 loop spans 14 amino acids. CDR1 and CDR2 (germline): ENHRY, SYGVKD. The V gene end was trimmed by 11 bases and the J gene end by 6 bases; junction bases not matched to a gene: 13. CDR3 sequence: CAVSNGTGGHGYTF. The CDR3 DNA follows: TGTGCCGTCTCAAATGGAACAGGGGGCCATGGCTACACCTTC.

This CDR3 reads CAISELGQGTDEQFF. CDR3 nucleotide sequence: TGTGCCATCAGTGAATTGGGACAGGGGACCGATGAGCAGTTCTTC. V is TRBV10-3 and J is TRBJ2-1, with 10 bases fitting TRBD1. Losses at the gene ends were 3 bases for V and 8 bases for J; bases not matched to a gene: 7. Germline V gene data show CDR1 as ENHRY and CDR2 as SYGVKD. This CDR3 is 15 amino acids long.

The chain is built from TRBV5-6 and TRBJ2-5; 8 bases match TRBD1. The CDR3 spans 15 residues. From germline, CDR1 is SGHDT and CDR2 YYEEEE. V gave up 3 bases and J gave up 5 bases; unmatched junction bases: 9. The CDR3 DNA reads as TGTGCCAGCAGCTCCGGCAGGGGGCGGCCGGAGACCCAGTACTTC. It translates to CASSSGRGRPETQYF.

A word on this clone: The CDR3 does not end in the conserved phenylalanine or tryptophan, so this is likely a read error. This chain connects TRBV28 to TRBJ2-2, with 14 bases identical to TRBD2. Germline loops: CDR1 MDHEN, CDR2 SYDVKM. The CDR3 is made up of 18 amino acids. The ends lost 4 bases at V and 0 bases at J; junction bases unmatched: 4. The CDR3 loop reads CASSSGTSGGPNTGELFS. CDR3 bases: TGTGCCAGCAGTTCCGGGACTAGCGGGGGACCGAACACCGGGGAGCTGTTTTCT.